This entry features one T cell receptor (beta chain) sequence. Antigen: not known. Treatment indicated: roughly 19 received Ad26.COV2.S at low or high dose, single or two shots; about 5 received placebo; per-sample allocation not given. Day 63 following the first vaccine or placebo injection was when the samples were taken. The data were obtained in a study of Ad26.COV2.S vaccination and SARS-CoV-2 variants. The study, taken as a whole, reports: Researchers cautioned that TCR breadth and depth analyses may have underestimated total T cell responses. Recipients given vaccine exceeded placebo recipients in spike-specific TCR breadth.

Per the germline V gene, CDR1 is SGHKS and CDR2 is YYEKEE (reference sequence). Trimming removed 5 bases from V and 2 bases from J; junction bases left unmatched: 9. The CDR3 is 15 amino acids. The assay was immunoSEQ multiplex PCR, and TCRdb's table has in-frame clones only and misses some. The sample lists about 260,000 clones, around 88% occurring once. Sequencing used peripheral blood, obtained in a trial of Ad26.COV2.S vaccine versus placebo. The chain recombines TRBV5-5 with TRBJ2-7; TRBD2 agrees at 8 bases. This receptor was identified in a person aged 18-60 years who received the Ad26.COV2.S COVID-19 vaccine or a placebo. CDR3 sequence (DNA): TGTGCCAGCAGTAACATAGCGGGAATTACCTACGAGCAGTACGTC. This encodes CASSNIAGITYEQYV.